Each of the 20 T cell receptor beta chains below was sequenced from the same sample in a study of PD-L1 blockade in urothelial cancer. Assay: immunoSEQ multiplex PCR; the TCRdb copy retains only in-frame clones and omits some. Of about 87,000 clones in the sample, 65% to 85% were seen once. The time point denotes: pretreatment peripheral blood. The sample in question was PBMCs, obtained around atezolizumab (anti-PD-L1) treatment. The source of these receptors is a man aged 55 to 70 with urothelial cancer.

As DNA, the CDR3 is TGTGCCAGCAGTTACGACGGACAGGTGGGGGAAAAACTGTTTTTT. Translated, it gives CASSYDGQVGEKLFF. The rearrangement uses TRBV6-6 and TRBJ1-4, with 7 bases identical to TRBD1. V was clipped by 2 bases and J by 8 bases; unmatched bases: 8. The CDR3 consists of 15 residues. Germline V lookup: CDR1 MNHNY, CDR2 SVGAGI (reference sequence).

V is TRBV7-2 and J is TRBJ2-7; 8 bases agree with TRBD1. Germline CDR1 SGHTA, CDR2 FQGNSA. This CDR3 contains 15 residues. V trimming: 5 bases; J trimming: 3 bases; junction bases outside the gene matches: 9. The CDR3 coding sequence is TGTGCCAGCAGCCAGACAGGGGCCCTCTACTACGAGCAGTACTTC. Encoded protein: CASSQTGALYYEQYF.

The V and J genes are TRBV10-3 and TRBJ2-6; D is uncertain. This CDR3 is built from 15 residues. Trimming left V 4 bases short and J 0 bases short, with 7 bases between. Germline values: CDR1 ENHRY, CDR2 SYGVKD. This CDR3 reads CAISGASSGANVLTF. CDR3 bases: TGTGCCATCAGTGGGGCGAGCTCTGGGGCCAACGTCCTGACTTTC.

This chain uses TRBV18 with TRBJ2-1; D may be TRBD2 (6 bases). V was clipped by 4 bases and J by 4 bases, with 20 bases between them. The V gene's germline CDR1 is KGHSH and CDR2 LQKENI. The CDR3 extends over 17 amino acids. DNA of the CDR3: TGTGCCAGCTCACAAGTCGGGACTCTAGGAGGGTACAATGAGCAGTTCTTC. Encoded protein: CASSQVGTLGGYNEQFF.

Here the CDR3 reads CSAAGIDGYTF. Written as DNA, the CDR3 is TGCAGCGCCGCAGGGATCGACGGCTACACCTTC. V is TRBV29-1 and J is TRBJ1-2; D is perhaps TRBD1 (5 bases). The V gene's germline CDR1 is SQVTM and CDR2 ANQGSEA. The CDR3 runs 11 residues. Trimming stripped 7 bases from V and 8 bases from J, with 14 bases between.

This clone turned up a few times. This chain joins TRBV10-3 and TRBJ2-7, with 8 positions matching TRBD1. The CDR3 contains 13 residues. V trimming: 11 bases; J trimming: 5 bases; junction bases outside the gene matches: 11. Germline CDR1 reads ENHRY; CDR2 reads SYGVKD. The CDR3 DNA reads as TGTGCCGCCTCCCGGGGACAGGAGGACGAGCAGTACTTC. The encoded protein is CAASRGQEDEQYF.

The chain is built from TRBV6-1 and TRBJ2-5; maybe TRBD1 (5 bases). Deletions cut 11 bases from V and 4 bases from J, with 14 bases between. The CDR3 has 12 amino acids. Germline V gene sequence: CDR1 MNHNS, CDR2 SASEGT. The CDR3, as DNA: TGTGCCTGTCAAGGGGTTGTAGAGACCCAGTACTTC. Translation: CACQGVVETQYF.

This clone was seen more than once but under ten times. The rearrangement links TRBV6-1 to TRBJ1-2, with 7 bases lining up with TRBD1. J lost 2 bases, V lost 5 bases, and 8 bases had no gene match. Germline values: CDR1 MNHNS, CDR2 SASEGT. This CDR3 region has 15 residues. CDR3 in amino acids: CASSTEAGGNYGYTF. The CDR3 DNA is TGTGCCAGCAGTACAGAAGCAGGGGGAAACTATGGCTACACCTTC.

The chain carries TRBV5-4 and TRBJ2-1, with D uncertain. The CDR3 is made up of 16 amino acids. Between the trimmed V and J ends, which lost 0 bases and 10 bases, there was a span of 20 bases. CDR1 is SGHNT, CDR2 YYREEE, per germline (reference sequence). The CDR3, as DNA: TGTGCCAGCAGCTTGGCGGCAGGAAACTTTTTAAACGAGCAGTTCTTC. Translating gives CASSLAAGNFLNEQFF.

The chain couples TRBV5-5 to TRBJ1-1; D not certain. V was pared by 0 bases and J by 6 bases, with 6 bases between. This CDR3 is 12 amino acids long. In germline, CDR1 is SGHKS, CDR2 YYEKEE (reference sequence). In DNA, the CDR3 is TGTGCCAGCAGCTTGGCGGTGGCTGAAGCTTTCTTT. Amino acid sequence: CASSLAVAEAFF.

The J gene is TRBJ2-5, the V gene TRBV4-1; 11 positions agree with TRBD2. V dropped 1 base and J dropped 4; count of bases not matched to a gene: 2. The length of the CDR3 is 15 residues. The germline V gene encodes CDR1 MGHRA and CDR2 YSYEKL. As DNA, the CDR3 is TGCGCCAGCAGCCAAGTGCTAGCGGGAGGAGAGACCCAGTACTTC. This codes for CASSQVLAGGETQYF.

This clone was counted only a few times. This chain connects TRBV7-3 to TRBJ1-1; 8 nucleotides match TRBD1. The CDR3 sequence is 15 residues long. Germline CDR1 reads SGHTA; CDR2 reads FQGTGA. Trimming took 3 bases from V and 3 from J; bases not matched to a gene: 6. The CDR3 sequence: CASSFRGPTDTEAFF. The CDR3, as DNA: TGTGCCAGCAGCTTCAGGGGGCCTACGGACACTGAAGCTTTCTTT. The full variable domain, completed using reference TRBV7-3 and TRBJ1-1, is GAGVSQTPSNKVTEKGKYVELRCDPISGHTALYWYRQSLGQGPEFLIYFQGTGAADDSGLPNDRFFAVRPEGSVSTLKIQRTERGDSAVYLCASSFRGPTDTEAFFGQGTRLTVV.

This sequence joins TRBV19 and TRBJ2-7; TRBD1 matches 10 bases. This CDR3 has 16 residues. Germline V gene data show CDR1 as LNHDA and CDR2 as SQIVND (reference sequence). The V segment lost 0 bases and the J segment 4 bases; nucleotides outside the gene matches: 6. CDR3 loop: CASSIDGTGVRYEQYF. The CDR3 coding sequence is TGTGCCAGTAGTATAGATGGGACAGGGGTTCGGTACGAGCAGTACTTC.

This clone was observed a handful of times. This chain joins TRBV2 and TRBJ2-1; D ambiguous. Germline CDR1 SNHLY, CDR2 FYNNEI. CDR3 length equals 14 residues. V lost 4 bases, J lost 1 base, and 8 bases lay in between. CDR3 in amino acids: CASSVRISYNEQFF. Here the CDR3 DNA reads TGTGCCAGCAGTGTCAGGATTTCCTACAATGAGCAGTTCTTC. Supplemented by reference TRBV2 and TRBJ2-1, the full variable domain reads EPEVTQTPSHQVTQMGQEVILRCVPISNHLYFYWYRQILGQKVEFLVSFYNNEISEKSEIFDDQFSVERPDGSNFTLKIRSTKLEDSAMYFCASSVRISYNEQFFGPGTRLTVL.

This chain links TRBV15 with TRBJ2-3; 7 bases are shared with TRBD2. The CDR3 spans 17 residues. In germline, CDR1 is LNHNV, CDR2 YYDKDF (reference sequence). V lost 0 bases and J lost 2; bases outside the gene matches: 8. CDR3 coding DNA: TGTGCCACCAGCAGAGATTCGTCCAGCGGGGACACAGATACGCAGTATTTT. Protein: CATSRDSSSGDTDTQYF.

This chain joins TRBV5-5 and TRBJ2-5, with D possibly TRBD1 on 6 matching bases. The CDR3 has 13 residues. Germline loops: CDR1 SGHKS, CDR2 YYEKEE (reference sequence). With 2 bases removed from V and 3 bases from J, the gap between germline ends came to 8 bases. The CDR3 DNA reads TGTGCCAGCAGCTTATCAGGGGAAGAGACCCAGTACTTC. Protein sequence: CASSLSGEETQYF.

The chain carries TRBV19 and TRBJ1-2, with D unclear. The CDR3 length is 15 residues. V was pared by 0 bases and J by 8 bases, with 16 bases between. Germline V gives CDR1 LNHDA, CDR2 SQIVND (reference sequence). The CDR3 coding sequence is TGTGCCAGTAGTATAGACAGCCGACTTGGTCTAGGCTACACCTTC. Encoded protein: CASSIDSRLGLGYTF.

V gene TRBV18 combines with J gene TRBJ2-1; 7 bases align to TRBD2. V lost 3 bases and J lost 5; bases outside the gene matches: 16. CDR1 KGHSH and CDR2 LQKENI come from the germline V gene. The CDR3 contains 18 residues. In nucleotides, the CDR3 is TGTGCCAGCTCACCCCGAAGTAGTGGACTAGGGATTCACAATGAGCAGTTCTTC. Protein sequence: CASSPRSSGLGIHNEQFF.

V usage is TRBV9 and J usage is TRBJ2-1; 7 bases match TRBD1. The CDR3 totals 16 residues. Unmatched junction bases numbered 10, after V lost 0 bases and J lost 7 bases. The germline CDR1 and CDR2 sequences are SGDLS and YYNGEE. The chain's CDR3 is CASSVGEGAGSNEQFF. The CDR3 DNA reads as TGTGCCAGCAGCGTAGGTGAGGGGGCAGGTAGTAATGAGCAGTTCTTC.

This sequence joins TRBV20-1 and TRBJ2-1, with D perhaps TRBD2 (5 bases). Looked up from germline, CDR1 is DFQATT and CDR2 is SNEGSKA (reference sequence). V lost 6 bases and J lost 12, with 12 bases in between. This CDR3 spans 10 amino acids. This CDR3 is CSALGDLQFF. DNA of the CDR3: TGCAGTGCACTGGGAGATTTGCAGTTCTTC.